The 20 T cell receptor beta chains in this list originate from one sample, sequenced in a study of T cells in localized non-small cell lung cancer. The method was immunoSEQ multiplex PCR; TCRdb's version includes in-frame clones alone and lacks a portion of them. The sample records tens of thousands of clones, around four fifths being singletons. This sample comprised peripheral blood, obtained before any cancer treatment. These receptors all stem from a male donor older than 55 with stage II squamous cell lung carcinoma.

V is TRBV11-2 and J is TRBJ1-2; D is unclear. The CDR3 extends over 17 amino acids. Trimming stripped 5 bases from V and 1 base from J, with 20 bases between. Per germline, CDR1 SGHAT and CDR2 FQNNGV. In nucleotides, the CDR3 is TGTGCCAGCAGCCCCCGACGGTACAATTCAGGTAACTATGGCTACACCTTC. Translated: CASSPRRYNSGNYGYTF.

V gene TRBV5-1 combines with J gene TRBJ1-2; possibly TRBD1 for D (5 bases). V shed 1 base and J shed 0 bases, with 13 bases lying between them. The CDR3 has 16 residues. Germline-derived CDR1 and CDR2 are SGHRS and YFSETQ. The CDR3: CASSLSSGPTNYGYTF. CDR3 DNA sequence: TGCGCCAGCAGCTTGTCGTCAGGGCCTACTAACTATGGCTACACCTTC. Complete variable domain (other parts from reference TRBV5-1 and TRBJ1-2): KAGVTQTPRYLIKTRGQQVTLSCSPISGHRSVSWYQQTPGQGLQFLFEYFSETQRNKGNFPGRFSGRQFSNSRSEMNVSTLELGDSALYLCASSLSSGPTNYGYTFGSGTRLTVV.

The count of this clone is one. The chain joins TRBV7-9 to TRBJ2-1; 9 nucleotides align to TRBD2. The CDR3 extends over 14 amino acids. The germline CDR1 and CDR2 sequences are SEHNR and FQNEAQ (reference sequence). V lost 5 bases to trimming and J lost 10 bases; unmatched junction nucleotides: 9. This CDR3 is CASSPRGGPGEQFF. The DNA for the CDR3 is TGTGCCAGCAGCCCGCGGGGGGGGCCGGGAGAGCAGTTCTTC.

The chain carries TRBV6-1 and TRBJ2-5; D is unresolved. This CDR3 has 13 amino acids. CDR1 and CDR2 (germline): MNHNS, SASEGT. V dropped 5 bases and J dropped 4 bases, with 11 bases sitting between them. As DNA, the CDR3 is TGTGCCAGCAGTTTCGGGCCCGGAGAGACCCAGTACTTC. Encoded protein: CASSFGPGETQYF.

This CDR3 reads CASSQDTSDRVMNTEAFF. The CDR3, as DNA: TGTGCCAGCAGCCAAGATACTTCCGACAGGGTGATGAACACTGAAGCTTTCTTT. This chain joins TRBV4-2 and TRBJ1-1, with 7 positions matching TRBD1. With V trimmed by 0 bases and J by 0 bases, 10 bases remained unmatched. The length of the CDR3 is 18 residues. Germline CDR1 LGHNA, CDR2 YNFKEQ.

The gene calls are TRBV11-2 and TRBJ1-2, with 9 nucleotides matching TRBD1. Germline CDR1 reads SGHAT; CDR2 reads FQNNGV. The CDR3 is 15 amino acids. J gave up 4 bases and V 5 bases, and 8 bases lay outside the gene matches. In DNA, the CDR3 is TGTGCCAGCAGCCGGGGACAGGGAAAAGTCTATGGCTACACCTTC. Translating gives CASSRGQGKVYGYTF.

The CDR3 coding sequence is TGTGCCAGCAGCGTGACAGGCTTCTATGGCTACACCTTC. As protein: CASSVTGFYGYTF. The chain carries TRBV7-3 and TRBJ1-2, with D perhaps matching TRBD1 (6 bases). The V gene lost 5 bases and the J gene lost 4 bases, with 11 bases spanning the gap. Per germline, CDR1 SGHTA and CDR2 FQGTGA. CDR3 length: 13 residues.

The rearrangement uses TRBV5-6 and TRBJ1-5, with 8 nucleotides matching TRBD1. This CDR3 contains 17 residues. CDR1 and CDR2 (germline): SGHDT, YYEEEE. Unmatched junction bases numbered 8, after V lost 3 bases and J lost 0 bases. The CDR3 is CASSSLRDRHSNQPQHF. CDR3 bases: TGTGCCAGCAGCTCCCTTCGGGACAGGCATAGCAATCAGCCCCAGCATTTT.

In DNA form, the CDR3 reads TGTGCCAGCAGAAGACAGAACACTGAAGCTTTCTTT. Protein product: CASRRQNTEAFF. The rearrangement uses TRBV6-1 and TRBJ1-1; D call uncertain. Germline CDR1 MNHNS, CDR2 SASEGT. The CDR3 runs 12 residues. Deletions cut 6 bases from V and 1 base from J, with 6 bases between.

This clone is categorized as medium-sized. The CDR3 DNA follows: TGTGCCAGCAGCGTAGCAGGCACCGGGGAGCTGTTTTTT. Translating gives CASSVAGTGELFF. This chain joins TRBV9 and TRBJ2-2; D is undetermined. The germline gives CDR1 SGDLS, CDR2 YYNGEE. The CDR3 covers 13 residues. V gave up 0 bases and J gave up 4 bases, with 4 bases separating them.

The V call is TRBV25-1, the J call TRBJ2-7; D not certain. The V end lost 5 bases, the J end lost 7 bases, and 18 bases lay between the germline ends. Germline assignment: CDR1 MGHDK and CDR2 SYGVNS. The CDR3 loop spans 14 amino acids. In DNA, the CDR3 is TGTGCCAGCAGTAATCCTCAGAGAAGGTGGGAGCAGTACTTC. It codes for CASSNPQRRWEQYF.

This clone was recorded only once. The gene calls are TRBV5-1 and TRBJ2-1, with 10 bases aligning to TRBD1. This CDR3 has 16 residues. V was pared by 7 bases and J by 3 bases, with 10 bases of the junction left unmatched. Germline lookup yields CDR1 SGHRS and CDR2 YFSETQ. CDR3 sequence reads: CASRSAGTGVYNEQFF. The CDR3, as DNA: TGCGCCAGCCGTTCTGCCGGGACAGGGGTCTACAATGAGCAGTTCTTC.

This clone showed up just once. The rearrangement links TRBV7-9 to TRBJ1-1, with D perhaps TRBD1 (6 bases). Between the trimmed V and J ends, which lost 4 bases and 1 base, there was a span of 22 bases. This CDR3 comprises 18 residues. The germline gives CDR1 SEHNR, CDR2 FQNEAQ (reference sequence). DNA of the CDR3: TGTGCCAGCAGCTCTCATCTCCCCACAGGGTACCCGAACACTGAAGCTTTCTTT. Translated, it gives CASSSHLPTGYPNTEAFF. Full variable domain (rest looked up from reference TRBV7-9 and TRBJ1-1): DTGVSQNPRHKITKRGQNVTFRCDPISEHNRLYWYRQTLGQGPEFLTYFQNEAQLEKSRLLSDRFSAERPKGSFSTLEIQRTEQGDSAMYLCASSSHLPTGYPNTEAFFGQGTRLTVV.

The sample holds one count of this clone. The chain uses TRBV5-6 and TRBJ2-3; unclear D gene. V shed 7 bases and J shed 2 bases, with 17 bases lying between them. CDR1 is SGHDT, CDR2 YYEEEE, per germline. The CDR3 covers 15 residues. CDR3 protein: CASSVGGINTDTQYF. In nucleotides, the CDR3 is TGTGCCAGCTCCGTAGGCGGAATAAACACAGATACGCAGTATTTT.

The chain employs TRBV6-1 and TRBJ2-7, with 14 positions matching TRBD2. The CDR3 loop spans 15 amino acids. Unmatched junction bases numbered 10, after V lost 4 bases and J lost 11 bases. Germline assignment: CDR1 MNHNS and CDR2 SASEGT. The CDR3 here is CASSVDPGLAGVEYF. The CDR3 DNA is TGTGCCAGCAGTGTCGATCCGGGACTAGCGGGAGTGGAGTACTTC.

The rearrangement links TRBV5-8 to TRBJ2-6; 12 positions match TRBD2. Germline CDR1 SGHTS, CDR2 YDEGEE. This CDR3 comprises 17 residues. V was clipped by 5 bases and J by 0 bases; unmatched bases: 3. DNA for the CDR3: TGTGCCAGCAGACCGACTAGCGGGAGCTCTGGGGCCAACGTCCTGACTTTC. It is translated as CASRPTSGSSGANVLTF. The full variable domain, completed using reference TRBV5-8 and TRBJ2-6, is EAGVTQSPTHLIKTRGQQATLRCSPISGHTSVYWYQQALGLGLQFLLWYDEGEERNRGNFPPRFSGRQFPNYSSELNVNALELEDSALYLCASRPTSGSSGANVLTFGAGSRLTVL.

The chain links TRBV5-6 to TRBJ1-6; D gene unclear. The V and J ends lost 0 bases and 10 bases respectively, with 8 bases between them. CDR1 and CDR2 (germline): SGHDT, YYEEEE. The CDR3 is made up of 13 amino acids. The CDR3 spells CASSLGVGSPLHF. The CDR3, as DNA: TGTGCCAGCAGCTTGGGGGTTGGATCACCCCTCCACTTT. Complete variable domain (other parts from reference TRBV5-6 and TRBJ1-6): DAGVTQSPTHLIKTRGQQVTLRCSPKSGHDTVSWYQQALGQGPQFIFQYYEEEERQRGNFPDRFSGHQFPNYSSELNVNALLLGDSALYLCASSLGVGSPLHFGNGTRLTVT.

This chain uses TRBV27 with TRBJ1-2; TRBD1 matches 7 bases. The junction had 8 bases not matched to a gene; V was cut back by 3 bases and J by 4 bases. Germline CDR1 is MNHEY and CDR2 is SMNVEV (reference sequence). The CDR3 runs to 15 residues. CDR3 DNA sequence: TGTGCCAGCAGTTTTCACCGACAGGGCAGCTATGGCTACACCTTC. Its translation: CASSFHRQGSYGYTF.

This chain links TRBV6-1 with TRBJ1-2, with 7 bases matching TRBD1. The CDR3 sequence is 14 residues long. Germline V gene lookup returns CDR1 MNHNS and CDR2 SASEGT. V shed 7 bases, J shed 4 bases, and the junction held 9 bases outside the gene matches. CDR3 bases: TGTGCCAGCAACTGGGGACAGACAAGCTATGGCTACACCTTC. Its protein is CASNWGQTSYGYTF.

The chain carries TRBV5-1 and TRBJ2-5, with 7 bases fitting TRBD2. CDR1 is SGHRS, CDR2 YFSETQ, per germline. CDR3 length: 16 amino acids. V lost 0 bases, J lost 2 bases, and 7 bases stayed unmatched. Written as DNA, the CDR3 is TGCGCCAGCAGCTTGGGTCTGCGGGGGAGACAAGAGACCCAGTACTTC. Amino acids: CASSLGLRGRQETQYF.